One sample yielded the 22 T cell receptor beta chains listed below, sequenced in a study of immune evolution from preneoplasia to lung adenocarcinoma. TCRdb's copy holds only in-frame clones and misses some; the assay was immunoSEQ multiplex PCR. The data show about 6,100 clones, with just under 80% seen just once and 5.5% to 7% held by the top ten. The sample consisted of FFPE minimally invasive lung adenocarcinoma tissue. The receptors stem from a person aged 50-75 years with lung adenocarcinoma.

This sequence joins TRBV2 and TRBJ1-2, with 8 bases aligning to TRBD1. Germline values: CDR1 SNHLY, CDR2 FYNNEI. Trimming removed 0 bases from V and 6 bases from J; junction bases left unmatched: 3. This CDR3 contains 14 residues. The CDR3 nucleotides are TGTGCCAGCAGTGAAGCTTTGACAGGGGATGGCTACACCTTC. Protein: CASSEALTGDGYTF. The full variable domain, in which reference TRBV2 and TRBJ1-2 provide the parts outside the CDR3, is EPEVTQTPSHQVTQMGQEVILRCVPISNHLYFYWYRQILGQKVEFLVSFYNNEISEKSEIFDDQFSVERPDGSNFTLKIRSTKLEDSAMYFCASSEALTGDGYTFGSGTRLTVV.

This clone came up a few times. The chain uses TRBV29-1 and TRBJ2-2; 8 bases are shared with TRBD1. V lost 6 bases and J lost 7; bases outside the gene matches: 13. The V gene's germline CDR1 is SQVTM and CDR2 ANQGSEA. This CDR3 has 15 amino acids. The CDR3 region is CSVSLSGQGVGELFF. Here the CDR3 DNA reads TGCAGCGTGTCCCTAAGCGGACAGGGTGTCGGGGAGCTGTTTTTT.

V is TRBV19 and J is TRBJ1-2; unclear D gene. The germline gives CDR1 LNHDA, CDR2 SQIVND (reference sequence). The CDR3 has 13 amino acids. The ends were cut back, 3 bases at V and 4 bases at J, with 9 bases in the middle. The CDR3 nucleotides are TGTGCCAGTAGTATTCTCGAGACCTATGGCTACACCTTC. As protein: CASSILETYGYTF.

DNA of the CDR3: TGCGCCAGCAGCTTGGTGGGGGAGTTCACAGATACGCAGTATTTT. It specifies CASSLVGEFTDTQYF. The chain recombines TRBV5-1 with TRBJ2-3; D may correspond to TRBD1 or TRBD2 (5 bases each). This CDR3 has 15 amino acids. Germline-derived CDR1 and CDR2 are SGHRS and YFSETQ. Trimming pared 0 bases from V and 2 bases from J, leaving 10 bases between.

The CDR3, as DNA: TGTGCCAGCAGCAGACTGCAGGCGGACACTGAAGCTTTCTTT. It is translated as CASSRLQADTEAFF. J is TRBJ1-1 and V is TRBV6-5; D gene unclear. The CDR3 contains 14 residues. V shed 6 bases and J shed 3 bases, with 14 bases lying between them. Germline V CDR1 and CDR2: MNHEY, SVGAGI.

The chain combines TRBV7-9 with TRBJ2-5, with D possibly called TRBD1 or TRBD2 (5 bases each). Germline V gene data show CDR1 as SEHNR and CDR2 as FQNEAQ (reference sequence). This CDR3 is 16 amino acids long. V lost 8 bases and J 2 bases, leaving 21 bases between the germline ends. The CDR3 sequence: CASSTPRGRGQETQYF. CDR3 in DNA: TGTGCCAGCTCTACCCCAAGGGGACGTGGACAAGAGACCCAGTACTTC.

The chain links TRBV6-6 to TRBJ1-2; D not resolved. From germline, CDR1 is MNHNY and CDR2 SVGAGI (reference sequence). V was trimmed by 5 bases and J by 3 bases, leaving 10 bases between them. The length of the CDR3 is 13 residues. The DNA of the CDR3 is TGTGCCAGCAGTACATCTACCTACTATGGCTACACCTTC. Translation: CASSTSTYYGYTF.

The J gene is TRBJ2-3, the V gene TRBV7-3; 8 nucleotides match TRBD1. The trim removed 5 bases at V and 4 bases at J, leaving 11 bases unmatched. The CDR3 is 16 residues long. In germline, CDR1 is SGHTA, CDR2 FQGTGA. CDR3 DNA sequence: TGTGCCAGCAGCACTGGACAGGGACGGGGAGCAGATACGCAGTATTTT. Its protein product is CASSTGQGRGADTQYF. Variable domain in full (rest from reference TRBV7-3 and TRBJ2-3): GAGVSQTPSNKVTEKGKYVELRCDPISGHTALYWYRQSLGQGPEFLIYFQGTGAADDSGLPNDRFFAVRPEGSVSTLKIQRTERGDSAVYLCASSTGQGRGADTQYFGPGTRLTVL.

The chain is built from TRBV25-1 and TRBJ1-1; 7 bases agree with TRBD1. This CDR3 comprises 12 residues. Germline CDR1 is MGHDK and CDR2 is SYGVNS. V lost 7 bases, J lost 5 bases, and 4 bases stayed unmatched. This CDR3 is CASTQGITEAFF. The CDR3 DNA is TGTGCCAGCACACAGGGGATTACTGAAGCTTTCTTT.

The rearrangement links TRBV28 to TRBJ2-7, with D possibly TRBD2 on 6 matching bases. CDR1 and CDR2 from the germline V gene are MDHEN and SYDVKM. This CDR3 contains 18 residues. V gave up 4 bases and J gave up 0 bases, with 22 bases separating them. This CDR3 reads CASSWFGRSETDSYEQYF. CDR3 nucleotides: TGTGCCAGCAGTTGGTTTGGGAGGAGCGAGACAGACTCCTACGAGCAGTACTTC.

This clone was seen only once. The rearrangement joins TRBV5-1 to TRBJ1-2; 7 bases agree with TRBD1. The V segment lost 8 bases and the J segment 5 bases; nucleotides outside the gene matches: 3. The CDR3 is 11 amino acids. CDR1 is SGHRS and CDR2 is YFSETQ in the germline V gene. CDR3 residues: CASRDRYGYTF. The CDR3 DNA reads as TGCGCCAGTAGGGACAGATATGGCTACACCTTC.

The chain has TRBV9 and TRBJ1-1; D not resolved. CDR1 is SGDLS and CDR2 is YYNGEE in the germline V gene. V lost 3 bases and J 3 bases, leaving 9 bases between the germline ends. The CDR3 totals 13 residues. The CDR3 DNA sequence: TGTGCCAGCAGCGCCAGGAGGGACACTGAAGCTTTCTTT. Its translation: CASSARRDTEAFF.

The V and J genes are TRBV5-4 and TRBJ2-7; no reliable D call. The CDR3 is made up of 13 amino acids. The V end was cut by 4 bases, the J end by 6 bases, with 14 bases between. Germline V CDR1 and CDR2: SGHNT, YYREEE (reference sequence). CDR3 in DNA: TGTGCCAGCAGCCCCGGCCAGGCTTTCGAGCAGTACTTC. Its protein product is CASSPGQAFEQYF.

V and J are TRBV20-1 and TRBJ1-4; D remains unclear. Trimming removed 6 bases from V and 8 bases from J, with 10 bases in between. There are 11 residues in the CDR3. Per the germline V gene, CDR1 is DFQATT and CDR2 is SNEGSKA (reference sequence). The CDR3 nucleotides read TGCAGTGCCGAAGGACCCGAAAAACTGTTTTTT. Protein: CSAEGPEKLFF.

This clone was counted a few times. The gene calls are TRBV6-1 and TRBJ1-1; a possible D gene is TRBD1 (5 bases). Deletions cut 4 bases from V and 4 bases from J, with 16 bases between. The CDR3 totals 15 residues. Germline loops: CDR1 MNHNS, CDR2 SASEGT. This CDR3 reads CASSGGVPRSTEAFF. Here the CDR3 DNA reads TGTGCCAGCAGTGGAGGGGTCCCAAGGAGCACTGAAGCTTTCTTT.

The chain has TRBV7-6 and TRBJ1-6, with a possible D match to TRBD1 (5 bases). CDR1 is SGHVS, CDR2 FNYEAQ, per germline. The CDR3 has 16 amino acids. The germline V and J ends were trimmed by 0 bases and 10 bases, with 16 bases remaining between them. CDR3: CASSLAGIGRGSPLHF. The CDR3 DNA reads TGTGCCAGCAGCTTAGCTGGGATAGGCCGGGGGTCACCCCTCCACTTT.

This chain connects TRBV18 to TRBJ2-1; D remains ambiguous. Trimming pared 3 bases from V and 4 bases from J, leaving 10 bases between. Germline CDR1 and CDR2: KGHSH and LQKENI. The CDR3 consists of 14 residues. In DNA form, the CDR3 reads TGTGCCAGCTCACCCCAGGACGGGTACAATGAGCAGTTCTTC. It codes for CASSPQDGYNEQFF.

The J gene is TRBJ1-5, the V gene TRBV2; tentative D call: TRBD1 (5 bases). Germline V gives CDR1 SNHLY, CDR2 FYNNEI. The CDR3 length is 13 residues. The ends were cut back, 0 bases at V and 10 bases at J, with 10 bases in the middle. CDR3 region: CASSEARGLPQHF. The CDR3 DNA is TGTGCCAGCAGTGAAGCAAGGGGATTACCCCAGCATTTT.

The gene calls are TRBV28 and TRBJ2-3, with 7 bases aligning to TRBD2. From germline, CDR1 is MDHEN and CDR2 SYDVKM. This CDR3 has 16 amino acids. Trimming cost V 4 bases and J 2 bases; bases outside gene matches: 9. The chain's CDR3 is CASSSFRAGITDTQYF. In nucleotides, the CDR3 is TGTGCCAGCAGTTCATTCCGAGCGGGAATCACAGATACGCAGTATTTT.

V and J are TRBV7-9 and TRBJ2-3, with 12 bases matching TRBD2. The V gene end was trimmed by 2 bases and the J gene end by 5 bases; junction bases not matched to a gene: 5. The CDR3 contains 16 residues. Germline loops: CDR1 SEHNR, CDR2 FQNEAQ (reference sequence). The CDR3 sequence is CASSLLAGGPRDTQYF. The DNA of the CDR3 is TGTGCCAGCAGCTTACTAGCGGGAGGGCCTAGAGATACGCAGTATTTT.

The CDR3 spells CASSPRWGTTAETQYF. CDR3 bases: TGTGCCAGCAGCCCCCGGTGGGGGACCACCGCAGAGACCCAGTACTTC. The chain employs TRBV11-2 and TRBJ2-5; tentatively, D is TRBD1 or TRBD2 (5 bases each). This CDR3 contains 16 residues. Trimming pared 5 bases from V and 4 bases from J, leaving 20 bases between. Germline loops: CDR1 SGHAT, CDR2 FQNNGV. Supplemented by reference TRBV11-2 and TRBJ2-5, the full variable domain reads EAGVAQSPRYKIIEKRQSVAFWCNPISGHATLYWYQQILGQGPKLLIQFQNNGVVDDSQLPKDRFSAERLKGVDSTLKIQPAKLEDSAVYLCASSPRWGTTAETQYFGPGTRLLVL.

The chain combines TRBV27 with TRBJ2-5, with 9 bases aligning to TRBD1. Unmatched junction bases numbered 9, after V lost 3 bases and J lost 7 bases. The CDR3 runs 15 residues. The germline gives CDR1 MNHEY, CDR2 SMNVEV (reference sequence). In DNA, the CDR3 is TGTGCCAGCAGTTTGACCGGACAGGGGAGGGGGACCCAGTACTTC. This codes for CASSLTGQGRGTQYF.